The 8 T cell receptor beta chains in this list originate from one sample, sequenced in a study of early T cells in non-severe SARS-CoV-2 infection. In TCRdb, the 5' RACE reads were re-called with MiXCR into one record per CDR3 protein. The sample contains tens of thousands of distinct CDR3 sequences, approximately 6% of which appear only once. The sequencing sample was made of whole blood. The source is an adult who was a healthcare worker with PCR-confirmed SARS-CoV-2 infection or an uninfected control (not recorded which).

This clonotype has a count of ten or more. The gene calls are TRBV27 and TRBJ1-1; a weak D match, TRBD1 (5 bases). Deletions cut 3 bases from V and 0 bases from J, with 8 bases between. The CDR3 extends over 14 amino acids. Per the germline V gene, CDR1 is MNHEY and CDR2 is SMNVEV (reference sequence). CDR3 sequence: CASSFRVMNTEAFF. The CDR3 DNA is TGTGCCAGCAGTTTCAGGGTAATGAACACTGAAGCTTTCTTT.

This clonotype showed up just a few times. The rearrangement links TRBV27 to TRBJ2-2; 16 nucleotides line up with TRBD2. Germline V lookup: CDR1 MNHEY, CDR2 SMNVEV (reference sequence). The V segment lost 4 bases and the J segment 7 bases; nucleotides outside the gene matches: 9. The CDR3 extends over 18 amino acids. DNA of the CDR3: TGTGCCAGCAGTTCCCGGGGACTAGCGGGAGGGCGAGGCGGGGAGCTGTTTTTT. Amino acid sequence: CASSSRGLAGGRGGELFF.

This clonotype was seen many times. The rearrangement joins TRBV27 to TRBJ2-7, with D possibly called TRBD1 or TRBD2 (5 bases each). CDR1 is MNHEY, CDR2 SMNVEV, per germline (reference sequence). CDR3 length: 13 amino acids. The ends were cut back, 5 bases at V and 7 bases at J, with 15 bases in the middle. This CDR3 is CASSRGLAAEQYF. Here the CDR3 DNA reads TGTGCCAGCAGTAGGGGCCTAGCAGCTGAGCAGTACTTC.

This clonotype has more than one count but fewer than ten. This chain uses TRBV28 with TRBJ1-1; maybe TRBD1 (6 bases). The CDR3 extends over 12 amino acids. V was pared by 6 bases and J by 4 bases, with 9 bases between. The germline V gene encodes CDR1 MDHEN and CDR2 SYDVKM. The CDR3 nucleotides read TGTGCCAGCAGAGAGGGGGGCACTGAAGCTTTCTTT. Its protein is CASREGGTEAFF. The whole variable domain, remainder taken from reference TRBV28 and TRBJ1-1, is DVKVTQSSRYLVKRTGEKVFLECVQDMDHENMFWYRQDPGLGLRLIYFSYDVKMKEKGDIPEGYSVSREKKERFSLILESASTNQTSMYLCASREGGTEAFFGQGTRLTVV.

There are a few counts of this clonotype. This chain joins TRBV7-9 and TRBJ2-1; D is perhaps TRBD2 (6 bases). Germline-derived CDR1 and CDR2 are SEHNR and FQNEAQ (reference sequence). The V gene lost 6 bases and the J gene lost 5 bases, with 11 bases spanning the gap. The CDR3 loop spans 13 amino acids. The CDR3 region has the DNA TGTGCCAGCAGGACCGGCGGGGACAATGAGCAGTTCTTC. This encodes CASRTGGDNEQFF.

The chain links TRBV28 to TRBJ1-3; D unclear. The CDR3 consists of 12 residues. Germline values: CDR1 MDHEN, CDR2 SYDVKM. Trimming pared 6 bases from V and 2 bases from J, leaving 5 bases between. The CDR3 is CASSIPGNTIYF. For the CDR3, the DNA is TGTGCCAGCAGCATACCTGGAAACACCATATATTTT.

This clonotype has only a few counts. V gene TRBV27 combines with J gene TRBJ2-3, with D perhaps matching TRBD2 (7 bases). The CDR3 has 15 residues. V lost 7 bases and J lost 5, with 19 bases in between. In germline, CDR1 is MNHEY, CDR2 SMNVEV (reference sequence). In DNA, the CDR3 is TGTGCCAGCAATAGCGGAGCGGGGACAAGAGATACGCAGTATTTT. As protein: CASNSGAGTRDTQYF.

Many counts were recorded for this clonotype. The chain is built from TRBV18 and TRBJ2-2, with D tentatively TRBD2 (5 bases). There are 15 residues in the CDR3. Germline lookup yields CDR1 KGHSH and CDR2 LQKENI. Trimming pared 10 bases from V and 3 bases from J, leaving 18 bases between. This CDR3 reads CATNLARADTGELFF. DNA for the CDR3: TGTGCCACCAATCTAGCCCGAGCGGACACCGGGGAGCTGTTTTTT.